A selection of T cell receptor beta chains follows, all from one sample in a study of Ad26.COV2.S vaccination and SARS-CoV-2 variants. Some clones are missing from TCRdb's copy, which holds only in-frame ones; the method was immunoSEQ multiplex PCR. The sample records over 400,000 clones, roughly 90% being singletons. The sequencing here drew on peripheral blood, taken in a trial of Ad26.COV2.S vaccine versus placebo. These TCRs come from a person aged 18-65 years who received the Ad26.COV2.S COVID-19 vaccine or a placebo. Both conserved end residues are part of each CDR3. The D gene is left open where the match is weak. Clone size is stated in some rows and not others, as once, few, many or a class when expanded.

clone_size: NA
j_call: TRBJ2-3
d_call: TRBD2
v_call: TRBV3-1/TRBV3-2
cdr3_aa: CASSLIAGEGTDTQYF
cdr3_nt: TGTGCCAGCAGTCTTATAGCGGGGGAAGGGACAGATACGCAGTATTTT

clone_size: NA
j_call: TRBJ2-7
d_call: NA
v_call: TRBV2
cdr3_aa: CASTPGLSVEQYF
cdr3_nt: TGTGCCAGCACCCCGGGACTCTCGGTCGAGCAGTACTTC

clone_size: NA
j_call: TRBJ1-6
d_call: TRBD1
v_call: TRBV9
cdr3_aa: CASNQRGQGGSPLHF
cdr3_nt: TGTGCCAGCAACCAACGGGGACAGGGTGGTTCACCCCTCCACTTT

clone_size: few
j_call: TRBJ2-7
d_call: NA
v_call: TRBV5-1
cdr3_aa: CASSLALQGSYEQYF
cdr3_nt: TGCGCCAGCAGCTTGGCCTTACAGGGTAGCTACGAGCAGTACTTC

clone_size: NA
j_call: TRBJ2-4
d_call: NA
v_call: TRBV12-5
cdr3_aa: CASGLWVLGAKNIQYF
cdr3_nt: TGTGCTAGTGGTTTGTGGGTACTGGGGGCCAAAAACATTCAGTACTTC

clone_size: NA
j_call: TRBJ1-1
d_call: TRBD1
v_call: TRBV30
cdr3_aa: CAWSGDNGQGTEAFF
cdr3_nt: TGTGCCTGGAGCGGGGATAACGGACAGGGGACTGAAGCTTTCTTT

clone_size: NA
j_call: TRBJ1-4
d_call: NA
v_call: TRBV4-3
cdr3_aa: CASSQVADPNEKLFF
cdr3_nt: TGCGCCAGCAGCCAAGTAGCAGACCCAAATGAAAAACTGTTTTTT

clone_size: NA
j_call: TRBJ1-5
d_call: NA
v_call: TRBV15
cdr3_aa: CATSSYGVRQPQHF
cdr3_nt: TGTGCCACCAGCAGTTATGGGGTGCGTCAGCCCCAGCATTTT

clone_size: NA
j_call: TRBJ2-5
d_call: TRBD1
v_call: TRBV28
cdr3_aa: CASSAPDRAQETQYF
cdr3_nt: TGTGCCAGCAGTGCACCAGACAGGGCCCAAGAGACCCAGTACTTC

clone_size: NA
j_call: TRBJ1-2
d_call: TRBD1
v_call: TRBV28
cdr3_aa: CASSFLGTGGYGYTF
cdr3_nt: TGTGCCAGCAGTTTTCTTGGGACAGGGGGTTATGGCTACACCTTC

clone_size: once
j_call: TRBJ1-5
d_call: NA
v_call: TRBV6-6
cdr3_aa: CASSYSNTPPTRVSF
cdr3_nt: TGTGCCAGCAGTTACTCGAATACACCGCCGACCCGCGTCTCATTC

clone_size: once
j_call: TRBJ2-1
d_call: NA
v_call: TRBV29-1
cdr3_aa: CSVELQKVGNEQFF
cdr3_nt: TGCAGCGTTGAACTCCAAAAAGTGGGCAATGAGCAGTTCTTC

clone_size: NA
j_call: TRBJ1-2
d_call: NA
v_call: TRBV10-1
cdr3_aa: CASVGLTAGYTF
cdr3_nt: TGCGCCAGCGTCGGTCTGACAGCCGGCTACACCTTC

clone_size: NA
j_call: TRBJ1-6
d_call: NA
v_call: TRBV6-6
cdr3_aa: CASRQGSNSPLHF
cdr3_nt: TGTGCCAGCAGACAGGGTTCTAATTCACCCCTCCACTTT

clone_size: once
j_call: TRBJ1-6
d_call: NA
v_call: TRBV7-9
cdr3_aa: CASSSPTGGSSPLHF
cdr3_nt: TGTGCCAGCAGCTCCCCGACGGGGGGTTCTTCACCCCTCCACTTT

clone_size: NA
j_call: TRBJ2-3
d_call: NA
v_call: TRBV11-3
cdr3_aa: CASSSTGSTDTQYF
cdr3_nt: TGTGCCAGCAGCTCGACAGGAAGCACAGATACGCAGTATTTT

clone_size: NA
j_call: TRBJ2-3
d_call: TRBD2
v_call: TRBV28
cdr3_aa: CASSASSGGTPDTQYF
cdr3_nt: TGTGCCAGTTCGGCTTCTAGCGGGGGGACCCCAGATACGCAGTATTTT

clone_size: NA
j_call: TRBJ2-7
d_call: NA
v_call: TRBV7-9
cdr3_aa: CASSLASGYSYEQYF
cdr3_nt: TGTGCCAGCAGCTTAGCTAGCGGCTACTCCTACGAGCAGTACTTC

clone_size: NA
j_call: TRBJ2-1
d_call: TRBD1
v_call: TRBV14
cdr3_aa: CASSQGQGRDEQFF
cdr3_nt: TGTGCCAGCAGCCAAGGACAGGGAAGGGATGAGCAGTTCTTC

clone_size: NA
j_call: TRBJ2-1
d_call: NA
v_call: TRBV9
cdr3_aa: CASSPMTGAYNEQFF
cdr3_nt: TGTGCCAGCAGCCCAATGACGGGGGCCTACAATGAGCAGTTCTTC

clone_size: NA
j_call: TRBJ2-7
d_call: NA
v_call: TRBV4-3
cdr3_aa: CASSQDRDGSYEQYF
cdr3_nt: TGCGCCAGCAGCCAAGACCGGGACGGTTCCTACGAGCAGTACTTC

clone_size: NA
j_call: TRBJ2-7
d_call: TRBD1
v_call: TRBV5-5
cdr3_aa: CASKKGQGIYEQYF
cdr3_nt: TGTGCCAGCAAGAAGGGACAGGGGATATACGAGCAGTACTTC

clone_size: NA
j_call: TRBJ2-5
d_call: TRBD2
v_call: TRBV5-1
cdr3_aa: CASSAGLAGGGVWETQYF
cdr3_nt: TGCGCCAGCAGCGCGGGACTAGCGGGGGGTGGCGTTTGGGAGACCCAGTACTTC

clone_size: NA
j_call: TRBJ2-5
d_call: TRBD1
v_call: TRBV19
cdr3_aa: CASNTGVQETQYF
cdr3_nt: TGTGCCAGTAATACAGGGGTCCAAGAGACCCAGTACTTC

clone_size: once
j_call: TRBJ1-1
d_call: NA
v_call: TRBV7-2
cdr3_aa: CASSLAFDGLNTEAFF
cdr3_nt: TGTGCCAGCAGCTTAGCGTTTGACGGACTGAACACTGAAGCTTTCTTT

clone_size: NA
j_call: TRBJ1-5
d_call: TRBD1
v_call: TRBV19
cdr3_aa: CASSFRDRGAQPQHF
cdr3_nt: TGTGCCAGTAGTTTCCGGGACAGGGGTGCTCAGCCCCAGCATTTT

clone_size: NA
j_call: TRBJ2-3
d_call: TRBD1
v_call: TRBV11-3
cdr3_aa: CASSPGQFTDTQYF
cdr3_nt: TGTGCCAGCAGCCCGGGACAGTTCACAGATACGCAGTATTTT

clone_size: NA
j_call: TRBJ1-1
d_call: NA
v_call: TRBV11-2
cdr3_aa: CASSLVSGGTEAFF
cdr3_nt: TGTGCCAGCAGCTTAGTGTCGGGGGGCACTGAAGCTTTCTTT

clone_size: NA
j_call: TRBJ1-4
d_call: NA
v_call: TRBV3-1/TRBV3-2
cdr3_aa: CASSRVATNEKLFF
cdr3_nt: TGTGCCAGCAGCCGGGTCGCAACTAATGAAAAACTGTTTTTT

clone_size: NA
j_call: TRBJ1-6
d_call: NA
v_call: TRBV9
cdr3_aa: CASSVALKSSYNSPLHF
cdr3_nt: TGTGCCAGCAGCGTAGCTCTAAAGAGCTCCTATAATTCACCCCTCCACTTT

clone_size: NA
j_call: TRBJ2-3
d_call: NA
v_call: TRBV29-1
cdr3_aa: CSVARQDRGPTVSSTDTQYF
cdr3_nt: TGCAGCGTTGCCAGACAAGACAGAGGGCCAACAGTATCCAGCACAGATACGCAGTATTTT